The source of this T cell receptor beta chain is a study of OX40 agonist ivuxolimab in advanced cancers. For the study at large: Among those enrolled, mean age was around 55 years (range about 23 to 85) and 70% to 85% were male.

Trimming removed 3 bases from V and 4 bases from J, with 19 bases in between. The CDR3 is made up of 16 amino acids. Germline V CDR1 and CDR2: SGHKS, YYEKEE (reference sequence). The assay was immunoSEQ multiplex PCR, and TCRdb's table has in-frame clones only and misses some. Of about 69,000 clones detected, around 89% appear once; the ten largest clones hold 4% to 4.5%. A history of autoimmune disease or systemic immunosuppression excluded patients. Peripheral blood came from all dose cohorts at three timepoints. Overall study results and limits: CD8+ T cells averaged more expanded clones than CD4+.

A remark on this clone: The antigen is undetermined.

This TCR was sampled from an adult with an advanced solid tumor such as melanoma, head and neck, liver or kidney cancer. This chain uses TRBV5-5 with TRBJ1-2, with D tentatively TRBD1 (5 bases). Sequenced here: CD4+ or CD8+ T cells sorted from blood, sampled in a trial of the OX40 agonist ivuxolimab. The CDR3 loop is CASSWGISGLSYGYTF. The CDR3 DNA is TGTGCCAGCAGCTGGGGCATCTCGGGGCTTAGCTATGGCTACACCTTC.